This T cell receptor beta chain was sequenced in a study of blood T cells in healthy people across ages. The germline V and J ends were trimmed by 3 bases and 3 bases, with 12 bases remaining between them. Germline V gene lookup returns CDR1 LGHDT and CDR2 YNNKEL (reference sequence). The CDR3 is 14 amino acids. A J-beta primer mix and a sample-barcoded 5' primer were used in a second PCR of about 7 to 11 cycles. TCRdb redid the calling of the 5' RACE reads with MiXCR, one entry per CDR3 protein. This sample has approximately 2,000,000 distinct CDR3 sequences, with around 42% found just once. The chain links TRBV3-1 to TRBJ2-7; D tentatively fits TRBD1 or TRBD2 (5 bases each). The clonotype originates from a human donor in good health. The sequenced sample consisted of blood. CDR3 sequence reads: CASSQGPQLYEQYF. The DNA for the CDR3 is TGTGCCAGCAGCCAGGGACCCCAGCTCTACGAGCAGTACTTC.